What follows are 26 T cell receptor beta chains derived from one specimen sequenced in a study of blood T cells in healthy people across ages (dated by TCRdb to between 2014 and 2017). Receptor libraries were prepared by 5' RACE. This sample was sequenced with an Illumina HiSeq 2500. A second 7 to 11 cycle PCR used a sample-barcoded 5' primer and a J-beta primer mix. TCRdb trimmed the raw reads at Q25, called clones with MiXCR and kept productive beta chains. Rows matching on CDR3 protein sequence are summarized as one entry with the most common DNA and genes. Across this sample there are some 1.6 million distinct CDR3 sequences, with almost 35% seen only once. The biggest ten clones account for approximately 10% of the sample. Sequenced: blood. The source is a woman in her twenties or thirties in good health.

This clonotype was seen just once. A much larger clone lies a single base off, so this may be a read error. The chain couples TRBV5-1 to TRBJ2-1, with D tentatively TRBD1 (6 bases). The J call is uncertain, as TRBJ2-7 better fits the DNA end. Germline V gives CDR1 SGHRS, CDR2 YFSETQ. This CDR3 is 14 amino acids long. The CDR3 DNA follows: TGCGCCAGGCCCTTCAGGGGCTCCTACAATGAGCAGTACTTC. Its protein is CARPFRGSYNEQYF.

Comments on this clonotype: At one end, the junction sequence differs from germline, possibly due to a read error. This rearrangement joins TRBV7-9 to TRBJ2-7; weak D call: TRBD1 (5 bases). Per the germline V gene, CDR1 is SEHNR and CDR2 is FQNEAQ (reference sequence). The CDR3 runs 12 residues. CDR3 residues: CAGSPDSYEQYF. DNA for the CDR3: TGTGCCGGCAGCCCCGACAGCTACGAGCAGTACTTC.

CDR3 coding DNA: TGTGCCAGCAGTTCCCGGGTCAGAAACAATGAGCAGTTCTTC. Its translation is CASSSRVRNNEQFF. The rearrangement uses TRBV12-3 or TRBV12-4 and TRBJ2-1; the D is unclear. The CDR3 consists of 14 residues. V lost 4 bases and J 5 bases, leaving 12 bases between the germline ends.

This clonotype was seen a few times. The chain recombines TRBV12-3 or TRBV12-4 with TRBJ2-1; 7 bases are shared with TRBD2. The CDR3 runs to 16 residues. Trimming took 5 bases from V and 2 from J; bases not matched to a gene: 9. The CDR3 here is CASSRRGAGAYNEQFF. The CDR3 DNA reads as TGTGCCAGCAGTCGTAGAGGGGCGGGAGCCTACAATGAGCAGTTCTTC.

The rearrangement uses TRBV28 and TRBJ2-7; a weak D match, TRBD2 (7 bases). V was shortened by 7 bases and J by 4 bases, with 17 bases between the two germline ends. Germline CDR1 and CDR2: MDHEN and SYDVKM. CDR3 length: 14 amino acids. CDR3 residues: CASKKGGATYEQYF. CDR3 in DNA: TGTGCCAGCAAAAAGGGGGGGGCTACTTACGAGCAGTACTTC.

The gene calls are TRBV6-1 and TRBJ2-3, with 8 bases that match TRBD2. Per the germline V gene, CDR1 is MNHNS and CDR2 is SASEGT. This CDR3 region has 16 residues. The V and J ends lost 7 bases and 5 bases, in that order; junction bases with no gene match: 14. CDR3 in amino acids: CASIAAGGGRGDTQYF. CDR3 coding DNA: TGTGCCAGCATAGCCGCCGGCGGGGGGCGAGGAGATACGCAGTATTTT.

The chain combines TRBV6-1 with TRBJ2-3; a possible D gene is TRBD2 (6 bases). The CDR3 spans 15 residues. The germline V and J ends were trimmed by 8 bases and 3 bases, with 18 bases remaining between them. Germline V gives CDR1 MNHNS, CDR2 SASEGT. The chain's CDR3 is CASLGGWIRTDTQYF. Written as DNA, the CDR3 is TGTGCCAGCCTTGGGGGGTGGATAAGAACAGATACGCAGTATTTT.

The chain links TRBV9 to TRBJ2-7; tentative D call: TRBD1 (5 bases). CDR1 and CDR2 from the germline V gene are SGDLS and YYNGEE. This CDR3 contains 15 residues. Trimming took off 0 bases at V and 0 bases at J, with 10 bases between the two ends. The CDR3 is CASSVEWQGSYEQYV. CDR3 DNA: TGTGCCAGCAGCGTAGAGTGGCAGGGCTCCTACGAGCAGTACGTC.

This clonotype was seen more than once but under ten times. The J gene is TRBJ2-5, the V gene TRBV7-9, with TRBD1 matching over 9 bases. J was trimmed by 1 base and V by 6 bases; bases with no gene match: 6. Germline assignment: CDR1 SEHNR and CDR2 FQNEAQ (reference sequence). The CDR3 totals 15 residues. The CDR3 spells CASSKLTGGQETQYF. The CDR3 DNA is TGTGCCAGCAGTAAACTGACAGGGGGCCAAGAGACCCAGTACTTC.

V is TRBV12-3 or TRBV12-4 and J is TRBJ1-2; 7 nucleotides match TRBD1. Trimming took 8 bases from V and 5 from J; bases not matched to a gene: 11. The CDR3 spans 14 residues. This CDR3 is CASSSRDSPYGYTF. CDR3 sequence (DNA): TGTGCCAGCTCCTCCCGGGACAGCCCATATGGCTACACCTTC.

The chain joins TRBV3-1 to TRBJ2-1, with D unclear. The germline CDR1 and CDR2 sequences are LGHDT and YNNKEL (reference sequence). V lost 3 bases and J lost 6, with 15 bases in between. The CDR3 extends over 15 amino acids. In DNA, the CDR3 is TGTGCCAGCAGCCAGGGCAGGATACGAACCAATGAGCAGTTCTTC. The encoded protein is CASSQGRIRTNEQFF.

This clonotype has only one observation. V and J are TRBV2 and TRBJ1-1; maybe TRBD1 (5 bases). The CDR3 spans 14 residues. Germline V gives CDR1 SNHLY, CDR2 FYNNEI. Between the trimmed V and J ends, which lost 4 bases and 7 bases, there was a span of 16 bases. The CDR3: CASSGLLNGGEAFF. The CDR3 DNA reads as TGTGCCAGCAGTGGATTGTTAAACGGGGGTGAAGCTTTCTTT.

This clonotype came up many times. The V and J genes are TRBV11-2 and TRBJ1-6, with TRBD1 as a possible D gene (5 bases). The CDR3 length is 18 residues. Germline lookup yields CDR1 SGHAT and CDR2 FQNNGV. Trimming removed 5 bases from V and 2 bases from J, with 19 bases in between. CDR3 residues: CASSPGAGRATYNSPLHF. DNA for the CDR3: TGTGCCAGCAGCCCAGGAGCGGGCAGGGCCACCTATAATTCACCCCTCCACTTT.

CDR3 DNA: TGCAGTGCGACCTTAGCCCTGAAATCCTACGAGCAGTACTTC. It specifies CSATLALKSYEQYF. The chain is built from TRBV20-1 and TRBJ2-7; no reliable D call. This CDR3 is 14 amino acids long. V dropped 6 bases and J dropped 1 base, with 16 bases sitting between them. Germline CDR1 and CDR2: DFQATT and SNEGSKA (reference sequence).

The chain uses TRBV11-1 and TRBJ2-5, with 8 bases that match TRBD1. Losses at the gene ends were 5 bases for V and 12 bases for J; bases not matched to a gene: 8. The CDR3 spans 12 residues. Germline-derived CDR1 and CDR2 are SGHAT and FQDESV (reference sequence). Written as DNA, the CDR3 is TGTGCCAGCAGCCTAGGGACAGGCGAAAAGTACTTC. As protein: CASSLGTGEKYF. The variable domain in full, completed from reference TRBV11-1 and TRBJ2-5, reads EAEVAQSPRYKITEKSQAVAFWCDPISGHATLYWYRQILGQGPELLVQFQDESVVDDSQLPKDRFSAERLKGVDSTLKIQPAELGDSAMYLCASSLGTGEKYFGPGTRLLVL.

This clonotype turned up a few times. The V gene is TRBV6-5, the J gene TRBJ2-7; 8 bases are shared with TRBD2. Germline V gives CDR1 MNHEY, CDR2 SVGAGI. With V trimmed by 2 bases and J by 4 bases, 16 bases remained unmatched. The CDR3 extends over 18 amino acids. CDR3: CASSYRVAGGLAFYEQYF. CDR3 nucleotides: TGTGCCAGCAGTTACCGAGTTGCGGGAGGCCTGGCCTTTTACGAGCAGTACTTC.

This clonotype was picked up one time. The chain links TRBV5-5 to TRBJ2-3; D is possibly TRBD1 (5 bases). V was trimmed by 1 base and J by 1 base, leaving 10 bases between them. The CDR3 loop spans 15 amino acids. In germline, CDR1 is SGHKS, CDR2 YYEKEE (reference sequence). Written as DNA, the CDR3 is TGTGCCAGCAGCTTGCTTGGGGCCGGCACAGATACGCAGTATTTT. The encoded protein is CASSLLGAGTDTQYF.

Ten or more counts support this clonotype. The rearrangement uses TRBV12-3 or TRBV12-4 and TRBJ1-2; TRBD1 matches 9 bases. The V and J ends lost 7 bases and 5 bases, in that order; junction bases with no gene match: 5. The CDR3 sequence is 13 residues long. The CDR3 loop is CASTLGTGYGYTF. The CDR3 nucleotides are TGTGCCAGCACCTTAGGGACAGGGTATGGCTACACCTTC.

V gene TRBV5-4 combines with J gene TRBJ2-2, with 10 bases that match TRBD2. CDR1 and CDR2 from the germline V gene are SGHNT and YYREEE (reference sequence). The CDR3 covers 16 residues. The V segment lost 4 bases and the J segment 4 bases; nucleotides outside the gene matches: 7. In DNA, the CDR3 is TGTGCCAGCAGCGACCGAGCGGGGGGGCCCACCGGGGAGCTGTTTTTT. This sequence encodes CASSDRAGGPTGELFF.

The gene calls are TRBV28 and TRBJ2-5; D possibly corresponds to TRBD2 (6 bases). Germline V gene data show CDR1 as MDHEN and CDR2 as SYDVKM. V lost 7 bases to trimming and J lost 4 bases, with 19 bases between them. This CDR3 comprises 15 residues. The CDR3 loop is CASTRLGGSRETQYF. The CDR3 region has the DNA TGTGCCAGCACCCGACTAGGAGGCTCCCGAGAGACCCAGTACTTC.

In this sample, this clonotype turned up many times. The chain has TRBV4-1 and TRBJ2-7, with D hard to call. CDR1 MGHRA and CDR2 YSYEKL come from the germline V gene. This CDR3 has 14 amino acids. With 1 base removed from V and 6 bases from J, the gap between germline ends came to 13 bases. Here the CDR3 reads CASSQVSTVFEQYF. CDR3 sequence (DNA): TGCGCCAGCAGCCAAGTCTCTACAGTTTTCGAGCAGTACTTC.

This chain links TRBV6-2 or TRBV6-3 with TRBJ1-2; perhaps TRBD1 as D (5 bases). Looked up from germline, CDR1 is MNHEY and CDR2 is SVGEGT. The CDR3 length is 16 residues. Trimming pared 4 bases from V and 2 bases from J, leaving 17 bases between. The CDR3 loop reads CASSSYRGSSNYGYTF. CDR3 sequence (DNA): TGTGCCAGCAGTTCTTACCGGGGCAGCTCAAACTATGGCTACACCTTC.

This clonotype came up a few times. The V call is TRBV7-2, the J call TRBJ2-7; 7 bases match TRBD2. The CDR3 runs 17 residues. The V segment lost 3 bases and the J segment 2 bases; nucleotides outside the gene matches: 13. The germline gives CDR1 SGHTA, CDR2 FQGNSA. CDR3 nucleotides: TGTGCCAGCAGCTTCGGGTGGGGGGGAGCGGCCACCTACGAGCAGTACTTC. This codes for CASSFGWGGAATYEQYF.

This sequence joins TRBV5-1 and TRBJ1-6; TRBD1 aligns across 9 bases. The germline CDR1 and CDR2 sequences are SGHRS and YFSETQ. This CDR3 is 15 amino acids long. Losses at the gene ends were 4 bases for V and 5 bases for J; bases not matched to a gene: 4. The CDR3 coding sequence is TGCGCCAGCAGCCGGACAGGGGATCATAATTCACCCCTCCACTTT. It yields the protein CASSRTGDHNSPLHF.

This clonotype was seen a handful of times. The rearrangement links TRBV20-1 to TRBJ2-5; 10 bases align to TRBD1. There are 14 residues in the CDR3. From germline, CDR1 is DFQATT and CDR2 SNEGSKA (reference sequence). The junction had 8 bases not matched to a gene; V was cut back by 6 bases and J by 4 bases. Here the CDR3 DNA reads TGCAGTGCCCCGAGACAGGGGGCTTCAGAGACCCAGTACTTC. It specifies CSAPRQGASETQYF.

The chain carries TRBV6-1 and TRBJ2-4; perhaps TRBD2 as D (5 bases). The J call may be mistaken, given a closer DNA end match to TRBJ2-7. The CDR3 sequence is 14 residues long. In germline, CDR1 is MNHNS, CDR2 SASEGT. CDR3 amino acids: CASGVALGPYEQYF. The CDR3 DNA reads TGTGCCAGCGGCGTAGCGCTGGGTCCCTACGAGCAGTACTTC.